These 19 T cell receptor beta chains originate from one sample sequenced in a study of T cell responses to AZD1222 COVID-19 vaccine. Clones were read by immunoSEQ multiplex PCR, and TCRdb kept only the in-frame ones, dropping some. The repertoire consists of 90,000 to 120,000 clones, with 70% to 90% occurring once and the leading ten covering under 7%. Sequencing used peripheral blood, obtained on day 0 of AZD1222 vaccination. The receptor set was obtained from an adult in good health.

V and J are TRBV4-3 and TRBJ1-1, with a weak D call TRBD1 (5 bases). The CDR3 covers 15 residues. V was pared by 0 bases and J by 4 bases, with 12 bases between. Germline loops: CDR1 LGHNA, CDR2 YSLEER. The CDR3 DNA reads TGCGCCAGCAGCCAAGATCCAGGGAGAGGCACTGAAGCTTTCTTT. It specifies CASSQDPGRGTEAFF.

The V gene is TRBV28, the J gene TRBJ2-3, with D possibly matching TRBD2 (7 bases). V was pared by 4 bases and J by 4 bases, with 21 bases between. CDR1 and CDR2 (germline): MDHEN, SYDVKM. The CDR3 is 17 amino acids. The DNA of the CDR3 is TGTGCCAGCAGTTACCCCCCCGGGGGGCAGGTCTCAGATACGCAGTATTTT. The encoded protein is CASSYPPGGQVSDTQYF.

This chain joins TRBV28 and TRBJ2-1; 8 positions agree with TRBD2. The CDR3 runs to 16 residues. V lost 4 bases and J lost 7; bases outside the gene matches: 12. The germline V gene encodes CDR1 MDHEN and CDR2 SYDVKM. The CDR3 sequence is CASSSVRGRGGNEQFF. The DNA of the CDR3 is TGTGCCAGCAGTTCCGTCCGGGGCCGGGGGGGGAATGAGCAGTTCTTC.

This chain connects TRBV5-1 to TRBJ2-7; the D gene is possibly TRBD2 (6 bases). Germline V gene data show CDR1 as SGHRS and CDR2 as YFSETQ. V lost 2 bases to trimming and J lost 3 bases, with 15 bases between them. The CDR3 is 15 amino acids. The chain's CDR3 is CASSFGGGGYYEQYF. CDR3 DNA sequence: TGCGCCAGCAGCTTCGGCGGCGGAGGGTACTACGAGCAGTACTTC.

CDR3 DNA sequence: TGTGCCAGCAGCCCGAGCGGGACCCTCTCTGGAAACACCATATATTTT. Its protein is CASSPSGTLSGNTIYF. The rearrangement uses TRBV14 and TRBJ1-3, with a possible D match to TRBD1 (5 bases). Trimming cost V 4 bases and J 0 bases, with 13 bases left between them. This CDR3 has 16 amino acids. In germline, CDR1 is SGHDN, CDR2 FVKESK.

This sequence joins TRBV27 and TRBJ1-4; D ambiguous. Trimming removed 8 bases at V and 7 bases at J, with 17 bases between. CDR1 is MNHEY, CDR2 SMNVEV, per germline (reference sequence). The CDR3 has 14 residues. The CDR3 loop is CASAADRFSEKLFF. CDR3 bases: TGTGCCAGCGCGGCGGACCGGTTTAGTGAAAAACTGTTTTTT.

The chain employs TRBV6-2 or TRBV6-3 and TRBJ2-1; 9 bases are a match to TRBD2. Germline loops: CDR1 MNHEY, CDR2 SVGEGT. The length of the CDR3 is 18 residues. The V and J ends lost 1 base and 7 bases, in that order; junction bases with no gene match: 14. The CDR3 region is CASSYLTSGAERRNEQFF. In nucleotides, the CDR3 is TGTGCCAGCAGTTACTTGACTAGCGGAGCTGAACGGCGGAATGAGCAGTTCTTC.

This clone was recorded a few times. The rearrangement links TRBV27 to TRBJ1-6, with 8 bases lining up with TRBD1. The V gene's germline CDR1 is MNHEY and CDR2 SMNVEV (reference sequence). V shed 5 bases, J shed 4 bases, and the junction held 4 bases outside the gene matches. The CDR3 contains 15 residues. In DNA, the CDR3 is TGTGCCAGCAGTCGCAGGGGGCCTTATAATTCACCCCTCCACTTT. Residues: CASSRRGPYNSPLHF.

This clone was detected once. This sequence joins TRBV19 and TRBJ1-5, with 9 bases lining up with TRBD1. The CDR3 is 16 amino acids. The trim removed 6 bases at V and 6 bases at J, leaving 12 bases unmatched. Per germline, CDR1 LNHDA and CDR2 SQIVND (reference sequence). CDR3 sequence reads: CASSQGPGQGSQPQHF. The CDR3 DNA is TGTGCCAGTAGCCAAGGGCCGGGACAGGGAAGTCAGCCCCAGCATTTT.

This CDR3 reads CASRGPATEAFF. CDR3 DNA: TGTGCCAGCAGGGGACCGGCCACTGAAGCTTTCTTT. The chain recombines TRBV28 with TRBJ1-1; maybe TRBD1 (5 bases). The V end lost 6 bases, the J end lost 4 bases, and 9 bases lay between the germline ends. CDR1 MDHEN and CDR2 SYDVKM come from the germline V gene. The CDR3 has 12 residues.

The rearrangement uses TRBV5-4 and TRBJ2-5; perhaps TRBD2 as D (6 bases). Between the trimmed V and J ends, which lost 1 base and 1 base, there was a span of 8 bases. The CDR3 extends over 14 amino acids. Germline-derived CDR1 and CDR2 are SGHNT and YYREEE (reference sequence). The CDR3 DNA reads TGTGCCAGCAGCTTGCCCGGGGGCCAAGAGACCCAGTACTTC. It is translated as CASSLPGGQETQYF.

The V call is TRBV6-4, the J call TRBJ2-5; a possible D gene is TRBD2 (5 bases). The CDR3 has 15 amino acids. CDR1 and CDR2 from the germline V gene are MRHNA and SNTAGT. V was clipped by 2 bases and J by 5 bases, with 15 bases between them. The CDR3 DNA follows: TGTGCCAGCAGTGACCGGGCCTTATCGGGGGAGACCCAGTACTTC. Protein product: CASSDRALSGETQYF.

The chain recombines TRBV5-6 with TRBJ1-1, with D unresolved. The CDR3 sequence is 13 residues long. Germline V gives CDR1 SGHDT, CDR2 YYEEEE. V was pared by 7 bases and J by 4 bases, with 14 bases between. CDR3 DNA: TGTGCCAGCGGTTCGGGGTGGGGCACTGAAGCTTTCTTT. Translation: CASGSGWGTEAFF.

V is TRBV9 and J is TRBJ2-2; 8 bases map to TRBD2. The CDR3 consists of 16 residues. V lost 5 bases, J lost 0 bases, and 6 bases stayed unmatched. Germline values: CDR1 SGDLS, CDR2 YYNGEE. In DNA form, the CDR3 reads TGTGCCAGCAGTGCTCGGACTAGCTCGAACACCGGGGAGCTGTTTTTT. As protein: CASSARTSSNTGELFF.

CDR3 sequence reads: CASSQDSGPTQFF. The CDR3 DNA sequence: TGCGCCAGCAGCCAAGATTCGGGGCCGACGCAGTTCTTC. J is TRBJ2-1 and V is TRBV4-3, with D tentatively TRBD1 or TRBD2 (5 bases each). With 0 bases removed from V and 12 bases from J, the gap between germline ends came to 12 bases. Per the germline V gene, CDR1 is LGHNA and CDR2 is YSLEER. The CDR3 is 13 residues long.

The CDR3 nucleotides are TGTGCCAGTAGTACCACGGGCGGCTCTGGAAACACCATATATTTT. Protein: CASSTTGGSGNTIYF. The V call is TRBV19, the J call TRBJ1-3, with D unclear. Germline values: CDR1 LNHDA, CDR2 SQIVND (reference sequence). This CDR3 region has 15 residues. The V and J ends lost 4 bases and 0 bases respectively, with 10 bases between them.

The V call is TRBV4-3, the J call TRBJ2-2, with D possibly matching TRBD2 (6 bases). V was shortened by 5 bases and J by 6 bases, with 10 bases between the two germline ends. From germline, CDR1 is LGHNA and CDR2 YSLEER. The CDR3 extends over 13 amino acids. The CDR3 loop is CASSAGEAGELFF. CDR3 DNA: TGCGCCAGCAGCGCCGGGGAGGCCGGGGAGCTGTTTTTT.

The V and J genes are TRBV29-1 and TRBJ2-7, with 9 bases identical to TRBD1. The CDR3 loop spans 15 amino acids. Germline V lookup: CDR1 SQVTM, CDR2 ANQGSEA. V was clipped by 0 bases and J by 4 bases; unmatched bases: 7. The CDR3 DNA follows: TGCAGCGTTGAAGATAGTATGGGACAGGGTTACGAGCAGTACTTC. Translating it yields CSVEDSMGQGYEQYF.

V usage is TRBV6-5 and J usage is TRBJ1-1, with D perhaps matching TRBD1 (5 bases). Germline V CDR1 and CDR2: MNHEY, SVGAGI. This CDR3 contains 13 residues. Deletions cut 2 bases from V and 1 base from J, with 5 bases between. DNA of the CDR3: TGTGCCAGCAGTTACACAGGGAACACTGAAGCTTTCTTT. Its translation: CASSYTGNTEAFF.